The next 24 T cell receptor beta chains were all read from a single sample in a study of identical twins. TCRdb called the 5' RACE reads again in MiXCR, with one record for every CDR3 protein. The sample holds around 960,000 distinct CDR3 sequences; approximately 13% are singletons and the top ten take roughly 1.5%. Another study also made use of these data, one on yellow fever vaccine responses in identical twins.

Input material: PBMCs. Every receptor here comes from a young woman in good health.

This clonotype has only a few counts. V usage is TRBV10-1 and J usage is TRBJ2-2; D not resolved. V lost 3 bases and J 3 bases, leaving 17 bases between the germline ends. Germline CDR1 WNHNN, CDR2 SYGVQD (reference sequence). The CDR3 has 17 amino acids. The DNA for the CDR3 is TGCGCCAGCAGTGAACACGGAATGTCCTCCGACACCGGGGAGCTGTTTTTT. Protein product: CASSEHGMSSDTGELFF.

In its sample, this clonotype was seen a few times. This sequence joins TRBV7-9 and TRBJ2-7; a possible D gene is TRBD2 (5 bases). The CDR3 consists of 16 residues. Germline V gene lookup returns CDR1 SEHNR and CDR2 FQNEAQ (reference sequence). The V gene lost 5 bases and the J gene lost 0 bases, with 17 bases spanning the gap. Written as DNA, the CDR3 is TGTGCCAGCAGCAAAGGACTCTCGAGGCCCTCCTACGAGCAGTACGTC. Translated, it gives CASSKGLSRPSYEQYV.

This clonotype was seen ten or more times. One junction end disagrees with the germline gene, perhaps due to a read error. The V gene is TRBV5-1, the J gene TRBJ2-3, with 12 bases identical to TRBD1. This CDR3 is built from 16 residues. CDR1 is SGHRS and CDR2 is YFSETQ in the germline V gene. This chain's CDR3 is CASSMTGTGGTDTQYF. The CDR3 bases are TGCGCCAGCAGCATGACCGGGACAGGGGGCACGGATACGCAGTATTTT.

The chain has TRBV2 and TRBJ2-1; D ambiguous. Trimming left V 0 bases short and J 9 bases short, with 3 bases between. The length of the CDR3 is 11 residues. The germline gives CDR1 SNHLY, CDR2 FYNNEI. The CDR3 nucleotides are TGTGCCAGCAGTGAAGCGGGTGAGCAGTTCTTC. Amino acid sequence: CASSEAGEQFF.

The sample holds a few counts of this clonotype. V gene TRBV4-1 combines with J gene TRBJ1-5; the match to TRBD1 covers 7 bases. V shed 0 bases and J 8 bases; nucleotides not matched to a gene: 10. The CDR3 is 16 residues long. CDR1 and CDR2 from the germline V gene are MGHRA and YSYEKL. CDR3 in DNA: TGCGCCAGCAGCCAAGAGGCGGGACAGACCTCGGAGCCCCAGCATTTT. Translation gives CASSQEAGQTSEPQHF.

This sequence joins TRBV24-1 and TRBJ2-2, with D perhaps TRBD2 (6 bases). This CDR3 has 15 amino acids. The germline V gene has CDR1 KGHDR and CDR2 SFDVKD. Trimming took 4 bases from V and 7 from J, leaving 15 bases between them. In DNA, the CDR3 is TGTGCCACCAGTGACACTAGCCTGAAGTTCGGGGAGCTGTTTTTT. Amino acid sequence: CATSDTSLKFGELFF.

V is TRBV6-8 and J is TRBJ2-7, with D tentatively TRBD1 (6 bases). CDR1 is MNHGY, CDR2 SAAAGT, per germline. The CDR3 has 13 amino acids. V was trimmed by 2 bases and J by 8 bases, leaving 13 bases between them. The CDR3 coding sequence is TGTGCCAGCAGTTACCGGGACATCTTCAAGCAGTACGTC. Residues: CASSYRDIFKQYV.

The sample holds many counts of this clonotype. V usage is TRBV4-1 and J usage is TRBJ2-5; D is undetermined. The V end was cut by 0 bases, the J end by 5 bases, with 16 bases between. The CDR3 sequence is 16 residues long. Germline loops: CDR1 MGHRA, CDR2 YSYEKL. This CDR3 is CASSQDLLGVSETQYF. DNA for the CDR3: TGCGCCAGCAGCCAAGATCTGCTTGGGGTTTCGGAGACCCAGTACTTC.

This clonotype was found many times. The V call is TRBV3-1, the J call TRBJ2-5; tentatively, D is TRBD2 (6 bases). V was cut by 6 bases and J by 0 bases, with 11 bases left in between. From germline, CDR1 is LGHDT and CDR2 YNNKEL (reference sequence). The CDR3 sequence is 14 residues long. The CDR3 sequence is CASRPLANQETQYF. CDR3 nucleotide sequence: TGTGCCAGCAGGCCCCTAGCGAACCAAGAGACCCAGTACTTC.

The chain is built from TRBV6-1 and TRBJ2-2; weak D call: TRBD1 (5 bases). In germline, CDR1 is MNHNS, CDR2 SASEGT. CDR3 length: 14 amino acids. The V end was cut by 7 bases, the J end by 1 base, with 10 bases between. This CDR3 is CASKRRENTGELFF. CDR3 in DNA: TGTGCCAGCAAGCGCAGGGAGAACACCGGGGAGCTGTTTTTT.

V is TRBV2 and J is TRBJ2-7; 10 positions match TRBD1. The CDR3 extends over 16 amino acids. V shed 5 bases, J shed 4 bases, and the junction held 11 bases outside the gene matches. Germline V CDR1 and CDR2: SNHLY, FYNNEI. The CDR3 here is CASSSMGRTGGYEQYF. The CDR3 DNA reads TGTGCCAGCAGTTCGATGGGCCGGACAGGGGGATACGAGCAGTACTTC.

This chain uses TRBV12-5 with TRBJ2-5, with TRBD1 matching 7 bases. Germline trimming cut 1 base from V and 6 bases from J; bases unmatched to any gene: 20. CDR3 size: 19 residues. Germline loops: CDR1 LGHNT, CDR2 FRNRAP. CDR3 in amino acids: CASGLETKQTGTTFQTQYF. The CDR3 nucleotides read TGTGCTAGTGGTTTGGAAACCAAACAGACAGGGACAACATTTCAGACCCAGTACTTC.

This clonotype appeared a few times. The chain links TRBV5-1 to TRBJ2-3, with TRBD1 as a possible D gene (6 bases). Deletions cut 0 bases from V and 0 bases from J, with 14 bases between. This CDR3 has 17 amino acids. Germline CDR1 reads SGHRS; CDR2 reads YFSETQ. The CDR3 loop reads CASSLAQLTGSTDTQYF. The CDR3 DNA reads TGCGCCAGCAGCTTGGCCCAACTGACAGGTAGCACAGATACGCAGTATTTT.

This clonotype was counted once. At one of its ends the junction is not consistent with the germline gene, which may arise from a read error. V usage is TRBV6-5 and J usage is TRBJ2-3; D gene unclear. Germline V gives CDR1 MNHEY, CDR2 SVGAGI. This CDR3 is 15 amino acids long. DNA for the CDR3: TGTGCCTGCAGTTACTCGAACAGCCTCACAGATACGCAGTATTTT. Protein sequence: CACSYSNSLTDTQYF.

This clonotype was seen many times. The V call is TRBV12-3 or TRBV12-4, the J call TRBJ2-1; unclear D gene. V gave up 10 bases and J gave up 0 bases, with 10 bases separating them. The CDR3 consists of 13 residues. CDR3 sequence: CATVGLSYNEQFF. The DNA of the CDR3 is TGTGCCACCGTTGGTCTCTCCTACAATGAGCAGTTCTTC.

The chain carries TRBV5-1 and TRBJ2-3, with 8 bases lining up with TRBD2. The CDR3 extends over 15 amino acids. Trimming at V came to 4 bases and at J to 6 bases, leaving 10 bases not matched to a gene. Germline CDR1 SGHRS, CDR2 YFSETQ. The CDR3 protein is CASSPPSGSLDTQYF. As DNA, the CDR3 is TGCGCCAGCAGCCCCCCGAGCGGGAGTTTGGATACGCAGTATTTT.

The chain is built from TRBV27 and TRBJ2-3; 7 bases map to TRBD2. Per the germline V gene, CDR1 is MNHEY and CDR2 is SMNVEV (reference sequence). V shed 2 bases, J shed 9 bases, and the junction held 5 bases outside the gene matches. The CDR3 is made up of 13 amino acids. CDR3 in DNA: TGTGCCAGCAGTTTAGGCGGGAGTGCGACGCAGTATTTT. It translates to CASSLGGSATQYF.

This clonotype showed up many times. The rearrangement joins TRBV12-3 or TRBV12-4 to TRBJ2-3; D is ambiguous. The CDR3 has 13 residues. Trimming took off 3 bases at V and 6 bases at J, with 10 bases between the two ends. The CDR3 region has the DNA TGTGCCAGCAGTTTCCCCCCGCAGGATACGCAGTATTTT. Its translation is CASSFPPQDTQYF.

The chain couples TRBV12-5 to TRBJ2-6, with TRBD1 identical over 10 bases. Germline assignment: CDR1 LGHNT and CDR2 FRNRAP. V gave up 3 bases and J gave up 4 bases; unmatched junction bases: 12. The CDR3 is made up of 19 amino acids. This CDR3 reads CASGFPGTGVSRGANVLTF. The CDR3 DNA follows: TGTGCTAGTGGTTTTCCAGGGACAGGGGTCTCGAGGGGGGCCAACGTCCTGACTTTC. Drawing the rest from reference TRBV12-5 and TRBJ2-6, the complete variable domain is DARVTQTPRHKVTEMGQEVTMRCQPILGHNTVFWYRQTMMQGLELLAYFRNRAPLDDSGMPKDRFSAEMPDATLATLKIQPSEPRDSAVYFCASGFPGTGVSRGANVLTFGAGSRLTVL.

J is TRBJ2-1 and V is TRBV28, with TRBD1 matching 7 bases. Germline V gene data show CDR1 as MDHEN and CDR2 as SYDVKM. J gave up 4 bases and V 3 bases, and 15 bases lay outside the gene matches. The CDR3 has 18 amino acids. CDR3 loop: CASSLGLRTGTLYNEQFF. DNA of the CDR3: TGTGCCAGCAGTTTGGGTCTAAGGACAGGTACCCTTTACAATGAGCAGTTCTTC.

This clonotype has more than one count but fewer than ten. CDR3 DNA: TGTGCCAGCAGCCCTGGACAGGGTGTTTTGATGGAGACCCAGTACTTC. Translated: CASSPGQGVLMETQYF. The chain couples TRBV7-9 to TRBJ2-5; 8 bases align to TRBD1. The ends lost 5 bases at V and 5 bases at J; junction bases unmatched: 13. CDR1 is SEHNR, CDR2 FQNEAQ, per germline (reference sequence). The CDR3 is made up of 16 amino acids.

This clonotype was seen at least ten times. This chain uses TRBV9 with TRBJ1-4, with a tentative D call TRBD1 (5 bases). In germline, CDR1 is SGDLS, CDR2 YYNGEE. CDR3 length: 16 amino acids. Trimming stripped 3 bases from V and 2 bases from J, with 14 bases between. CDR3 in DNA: TGTGCCAGCAGCGCCTCCGCAGGGTTTACTAATGAAAAACTGTTTTTT. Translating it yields CASSASAGFTNEKLFF.

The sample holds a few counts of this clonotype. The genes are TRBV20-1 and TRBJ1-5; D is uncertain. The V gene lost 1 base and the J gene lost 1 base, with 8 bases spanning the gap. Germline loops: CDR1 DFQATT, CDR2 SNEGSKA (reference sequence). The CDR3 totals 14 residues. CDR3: CSARGVLSNQPQHF. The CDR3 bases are TGCAGTGCTAGAGGGGTACTCAGCAATCAGCCCCAGCATTTT.

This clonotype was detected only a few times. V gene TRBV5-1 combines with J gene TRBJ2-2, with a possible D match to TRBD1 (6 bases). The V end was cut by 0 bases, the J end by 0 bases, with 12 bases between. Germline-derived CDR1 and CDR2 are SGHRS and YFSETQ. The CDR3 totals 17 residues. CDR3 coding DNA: TGCGCCAGCAGCTTGGGGCCAGGGGCTCCGAACACCGGGGAGCTGTTTTTT. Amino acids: CASSLGPGAPNTGELFF.